This TCR beta chain was identified in a study of blood T cell repertoires in COVID-19. Background on the study: Samples of COVID-19 (acute and convalescent) were obtained from the United States, Italy and Spain.

Only in-frame clones appear in the TCRdb table, and some are missing; sequencing was by immunoSEQ multiplex PCR. Of roughly 250,000 clones listed, 85% to 90% are singletons. The length of the CDR3 is 15 residues. Germline V gene lookup returns CDR1 SGHRS and CDR2 YFSETQ. J lost 5 bases, V lost 6 bases, and 8 bases had no gene match. Participant ages covered about 18 to 95 years across approximately 25 US areas. Allocation to cohorts depended on clinical history reported by the participants. Participants classified as exposed had met a COVID-19 case within 2 weeks before study entry. The rearrangement uses TRBV5-1 and TRBJ1-4; TRBD1 matches at 9 bases. The TCR was taken from a man in his fifties or sixties who had been exposed to COVID-19. Sequencing used PBMCs or T cells enriched from blood (not recorded which). CDR3 coding DNA: TGCGCCAGCAAGCAAGCCGGGACAGGGAATGAAAAACTGTTTTTT. Amino acid sequence: CASKQAGTGNEKLFF.